Following are 29 T cell receptor beta chains from one sample sequenced in a study of CD8+CD57+ T cells in acquired aplastic anemia. The authors sequenced patients whose flow cytometry had shown CD8+CD57+ cell expansion. For CDR3 and TCR beta VDJ profiling, genomic DNA was the template used. MiXCR, run by TCRdb on the reads, gives a single entry per CDR3 protein. The profile shows just over 450,000 distinct CDR3 sequences, around 32% of them singletons. The sample consisted of sorted CD4+, CD8+, or CD8+CD57+ T cells (not recorded which) from PBMCs. Receptors originate from a human donor with aplastic anemia.

This clonotype has at least ten counts. V usage is TRBV12-3 or TRBV12-4 and J usage is TRBJ1-5, with D unclear. Trimming took off 5 bases at V and 4 bases at J, with 12 bases between the two ends. The CDR3 spans 14 residues. For the CDR3, the DNA is TGTGCCAGCAGTCCCGGGAGCGGGAATCAGCCCCAGCATTTT. Translation gives CASSPGSGNQPQHF.

This clonotype occurred a few times. The chain uses TRBV7-2 and TRBJ2-5, with D perhaps TRBD1 or TRBD2 (5 bases each). Germline CDR1 SGHTA, CDR2 FQGNSA. Trimming removed 1 base from V and 2 bases from J, with 14 bases in between. The CDR3 consists of 16 residues. The CDR3 is CASSLGGSRGQETQYF. The CDR3 DNA is TGTGCCAGCAGCTTAGGGGGGAGCCGAGGGCAAGAGACCCAGTACTTC.

The chain joins TRBV15 to TRBJ1-1; D is ambiguous. The CDR3 loop spans 13 amino acids. The ends were cut back, 0 bases at V and 3 bases at J, with 5 bases in the middle. Looked up from germline, CDR1 is LNHNV and CDR2 is YYDKDF (reference sequence). CDR3 in amino acids: CATSRDLDTEAFF. The DNA for the CDR3 is TGTGCCACCAGCAGAGACTTGGACACTGAAGCTTTCTTT.

CDR3 region: CASSYRQGVNSPLHF. The CDR3 bases are TGTGCCAGCAGCTACAGGCAGGGCGTGAACTCACCCCTCCACTTT. This sequence joins TRBV7-8 and TRBJ1-6; D may be TRBD1 (5 bases). CDR1 is SGHVS and CDR2 is FQNEAQ in the germline V gene. V lost 4 bases and J 10 bases, leaving 17 bases between the germline ends. The CDR3 spans 15 residues.

At least ten counts were recorded for this clonotype. The CDR3 DNA follows: TGTGCCAGTGAGAAAAAGGAGAACACTGAAGCTTTCTTT. It encodes CASEKKENTEAFF. The rearrangement joins TRBV7-9 to TRBJ1-1, with no clear D. The V gene lost 9 bases and the J gene lost 1 base, with 12 bases spanning the gap. Germline V gene lookup returns CDR1 SEHNR and CDR2 FQNEAQ (reference sequence). The CDR3 runs 13 residues.

This clonotype was found once. The V call is TRBV7-3, the J call TRBJ1-5; weak D call: TRBD1 (6 bases). This CDR3 comprises 15 residues. Between the trimmed V and J ends, which lost 2 bases and 7 bases, there was a span of 15 bases. The germline V gene has CDR1 SGHTA and CDR2 FQGTGA. The CDR3: CASSLGGARGQPQHF. CDR3 in DNA: TGTGCCAGCAGCTTAGGGGGGGCGCGGGGGCAGCCCCAGCATTTT.

This chain uses TRBV30 with TRBJ2-7; D is ambiguous. The CDR3 covers 12 residues. CDR1 and CDR2 from the germline V gene are GTSNPN and SVGIG (reference sequence). Between the trimmed V and J ends, which lost 6 bases and 2 bases, there was a span of 11 bases. CDR3 DNA: TGTGCCTGTTCCCGGGTTCCCTACGAGCAGTACTTC. As protein: CACSRVPYEQYF.

This clonotype has just a few counts. The CDR3 end shows no conserved phenylalanine or tryptophan, and so a read error is likely. The chain combines TRBV7-7 with TRBJ2-1; 8 nucleotides line up with TRBD1. CDR3 length: 15 amino acids. Germline V lookup: CDR1 SSHAT, CDR2 FNYEAQ (reference sequence). CDR3 amino acids: CASSEGTGSYNEQFV. In DNA form, the CDR3 reads TGTGCTAGCAGCGAAGGGACAGGCTCCTACAATGAGCAGTTCGTC.

V usage is TRBV7-8 and J usage is TRBJ1-3; D possibly corresponds to TRBD1 (6 bases). In germline, CDR1 is SGHVS, CDR2 FQNEAQ. Trimming took 1 base from V and 2 from J, leaving 12 bases between them. This CDR3 has 16 amino acids. The CDR3 DNA reads as TGTGCCAGCAGCTTAGGGCCCTGGACAGCTGGAAACACCATATATTTT. It yields the protein CASSLGPWTAGNTIYF. The full variable domain, with the rest looked up from reference TRBV7-8 and TRBJ1-3, is GAGVSQSPRYKVAKRGQDVALRCDPISGHVSLFWYQQALGQGPEFLTYFQNEAQLDKSGLPSDRFFAERPEGSVSTLKIQRTQQEDSAVYLCASSLGPWTAGNTIYFGEGSWLTVV.

The gene calls are TRBV5-1 and TRBJ2-3, with D perhaps matching TRBD2 (7 bases). The CDR3 loop spans 13 amino acids. Germline-derived CDR1 and CDR2 are SGHRS and YFSETQ. V was shortened by 7 bases and J by 6 bases, with 15 bases between the two germline ends. In DNA form, the CDR3 reads TGCGCCAGCCGGGTGGGGGGGCCTGATACGCAGTATTTT. Translated, it gives CASRVGGPDTQYF. Full variable domain (rest looked up from reference TRBV5-1 and TRBJ2-3): KAGVTQTPRYLIKTRGQQVTLSCSPISGHRSVSWYQQTPGQGLQFLFEYFSETQRNKGNFPGRFSGRQFSNSRSEMNVSTLELGDSALYLCASRVGGPDTQYFGPGTRLTVL.

This clonotype was detected many times. The chain is built from TRBV2 and TRBJ2-1; no definite D call. Looked up from germline, CDR1 is SNHLY and CDR2 is FYNNEI. There are 12 residues in the CDR3. V was trimmed by 6 bases and J by 7 bases, leaving 10 bases between them. As DNA, the CDR3 is TGTGCCAGCAGAAGGACGGATAATGAGCAGTTCTTC. It is translated as CASRRTDNEQFF.

In this sample, this clonotype turned up many times. J is TRBJ2-5 and V is TRBV25-1; D is perhaps TRBD2 (6 bases). There are 17 residues in the CDR3. Germline V gene lookup returns CDR1 MGHDK and CDR2 SYGVNS. Trimming removed 1 base at V and 0 bases at J, with 15 bases between. CDR3 DNA sequence: TGTGCCAGCAGTGAATCCCGGCTAGCGCTAAACCAAGAGACCCAGTACTTC. Translated: CASSESRLALNQETQYF.

This clonotype came up a few times. This sequence may be a read error, since a much larger clone differs from it by one base. The chain uses TRBV29-1 and TRBJ2-3; D perhaps matches TRBD2 (6 bases). This CDR3 is 15 amino acids long. Germline-derived CDR1 and CDR2 are SQVTM and ANQGSEA. CDR3 in DNA: TGCGGCGTTGAAGGTCTAGCGTCTCGCACAGATACGCAGTATTTT. Encoded protein: CGVEGLASRTDTQYF.

This clonotype appeared a few times. This chain uses TRBV20-1 with TRBJ2-3; the D gene is possibly TRBD1 (6 bases). Germline V lookup: CDR1 DFQATT, CDR2 SNEGSKA (reference sequence). The CDR3 extends over 14 amino acids. The V end was cut by 0 bases, the J end by 1 base, with 8 bases between. CDR3 nucleotide sequence: TGCAGTGCTAGAGATTGGGGGCGCACAGATACGCAGTATTTT. Translated, it gives CSARDWGRTDTQYF.

This clonotype was seen many times. V and J are TRBV20-1 and TRBJ1-2; no clear D. From germline, CDR1 is DFQATT and CDR2 SNEGSKA (reference sequence). Trimming shortened V by 4 bases and J by 4 bases, and 10 bases separated the two germline ends. This CDR3 contains 12 residues. The CDR3 protein is CSAIVSLYGYTF. The CDR3 bases are TGCAGTGCTATCGTCTCACTCTATGGCTACACCTTC.

This clonotype was detected ten times or more. The rearrangement links TRBV7-2 to TRBJ2-5; unclear D gene. The CDR3 has 9 residues. CDR1 and CDR2 (germline): SGHTA, FQGNSA. V lost 11 bases, J lost 4 bases, and 5 bases lay in between. The CDR3 reads CARTETQYF. In DNA, the CDR3 is TGTGCCCGTACAGAGACCCAGTACTTC.

The chain combines TRBV12-5 with TRBJ2-1; D is unclear. V was cut by 6 bases and J by 0 bases, with 9 bases left in between. The CDR3 has 14 residues. Germline CDR1 is LGHNT and CDR2 is FRNRAP. The DNA for the CDR3 is TGTGCTAGTGGAATCGGAGTCTCCTACAATGAGCAGTTCTTC. It is translated as CASGIGVSYNEQFF.

This clonotype has a count of ten or more. The J gene is TRBJ2-4, the V gene TRBV29-1, with D uncertain. V lost 5 bases to trimming and J lost 0 bases, with 14 bases between them. Germline values: CDR1 SQVTM, CDR2 ANQGSEA. This CDR3 has 15 amino acids. Here the CDR3 reads CSVCPADLAKNIQYF. CDR3 in DNA: TGCAGCGTTTGTCCCGCCGACTTAGCCAAAAACATTCAGTACTTC.

This clonotype was picked up a small number of times. This chain uses TRBV15 with TRBJ2-6, with 7 bases that match TRBD1. Germline V gene data show CDR1 as LNHNV and CDR2 as YYDKDF (reference sequence). V lost 2 bases, J lost 2 bases, and 0 bases stayed unmatched. The CDR3 has 15 residues. Written as DNA, the CDR3 is TGTGCCACCAGCAGACAGGGGGCTGGGGCCAACGTCCTGACTTTC. It codes for CATSRQGAGANVLTF.

V gene TRBV2 combines with J gene TRBJ1-5; D might be TRBD1 (5 bases). The germline V and J ends were trimmed by 5 bases and 5 bases, with 22 bases remaining between them. The V gene's germline CDR1 is SNHLY and CDR2 FYNNEI. The CDR3 has 17 residues. CDR3 sequence (DNA): TGTGCCAGCAGTTACTCGATTTCGGGGATAGGGGATCAGCCCCAGCATTTT. Its protein product is CASSYSISGIGDQPQHF.

The rearrangement uses TRBV19 and TRBJ1-1, with TRBD1 as a possible D gene (6 bases). CDR1 and CDR2 (germline): LNHDA, SQIVND (reference sequence). The CDR3 has 12 amino acids. The ends were cut back, 5 bases at V and 7 bases at J, with 11 bases in the middle. The chain's CDR3 is CASSQQGNEAFF. The CDR3 DNA follows: TGTGCCAGTAGTCAACAGGGCAATGAAGCTTTCTTT.

This sequence joins TRBV9 and TRBJ2-7, with no clear D. Trimming took 0 bases from V and 2 from J, leaving 9 bases between them. The CDR3 is 14 amino acids. The germline gives CDR1 SGDLS, CDR2 YYNGEE. The CDR3: CASSVAPKPYEQYF. DNA of the CDR3: TGTGCCAGCAGCGTAGCACCAAAACCCTACGAGCAGTACTTC.

This clonotype was picked up a small number of times. The V gene is TRBV10-1, the J gene TRBJ2-3, with 11 bases aligning to TRBD2. Losses at the gene ends were 5 bases for V and 3 bases for J; bases not matched to a gene: 4. Germline CDR1 reads WNHNN; CDR2 reads SYGVQD (reference sequence). The length of the CDR3 is 15 residues. The CDR3 spells CASSPASGGTDTQYF. The DNA of the CDR3 is TGCGCCAGCAGTCCTGCTAGCGGGGGGACAGATACGCAGTATTTT.

About this clonotype itself: This may arise from a read error, as a much more abundant clone is one base away. The J gene is TRBJ2-1, the V gene TRBV10-3; weak D call: TRBD1 (5 bases). Germline lookup yields CDR1 ENHRY and CDR2 SYGVKD. This CDR3 contains 15 residues. V dropped 8 bases and J dropped 1 base, with 15 bases sitting between them. CDR3 nucleotides: TGTGCCATCGACCCCTCCCCAGGGTCCTACAATGAGCAGTTCTTC. This gives the protein CAIDPSPGSYNEQFF.

The chain carries TRBV12-3 or TRBV12-4 and TRBJ1-5, with no clear D. The CDR3 is made up of 13 amino acids. V gave up 5 bases and J gave up 7 bases, with 12 bases separating them. CDR3 residues: CASSLSSEQPQHF. Here the CDR3 DNA reads TGTGCCAGCAGTCTTTCTTCGGAGCAGCCCCAGCATTTT.

As to this clonotype: Germline is not matched at one junction end, which may reflect a read error. The chain joins TRBV9 to TRBJ2-7; D is tentatively TRBD1 or TRBD2 (5 bases each). CDR1 SGDLS and CDR2 YYNGEE come from the germline V gene. The CDR3 covers 14 residues. In DNA form, the CDR3 reads TGTCCCAGCAGCGTAGCTACTGGGGGTTACGAGCAGTACTTC. Protein sequence: CPSSVATGGYEQYF.

Only a few counts were recorded for this clonotype. With a much larger clone just one base away, this may be a read error. The chain combines TRBV19 with TRBJ2-7; D is ambiguous. This CDR3 comprises 12 residues. The germline gives CDR1 LNHDA, CDR2 SQIVND (reference sequence). The CDR3: CASSSPNYGQYF. CDR3 nucleotides: TGTGCCAGTAGTAGCCCCAACTACGGGCAGTACTTC.

The rearrangement links TRBV2 to TRBJ1-2, with D tentatively TRBD1 (6 bases). The V gene lost 7 bases and the J gene lost 6 bases, with 12 bases spanning the gap. The germline CDR1 and CDR2 sequences are SNHLY and FYNNEI. The CDR3 spans 12 residues. The CDR3 here is CASMMTGNGYTF. In DNA form, the CDR3 reads TGTGCCAGCATGATGACAGGAAATGGCTACACCTTC.

The sample holds a few counts of this clonotype. The V call is TRBV12-3 or TRBV12-4, the J call TRBJ1-1; weak D call: TRBD1 (6 bases). Trimming removed 4 bases at V and 4 bases at J, with 13 bases between. The CDR3 runs 14 residues. CDR3 nucleotide sequence: TGTGCCAGCAGTTCAAACAGGGCGGGCACTGAAGCTTTCTTT. It is translated as CASSSNRAGTEAFF.